What follows are 29 T cell receptor beta chains derived from one specimen sequenced in a study of blood T cell repertoires in COVID-19. Produced via immunoSEQ multiplex PCR; TCRdb's table is partial and in-frame only. The data contain over 70,000 clones, approximately 80% of them singletons. The specimen was peripheral blood. The origin of the receptors is a young man with COVID-19, enrolled during active disease.

In DNA, the CDR3 is TGTGCCAGCAGTTCCAATGACAGCAATGAGCAGTTCTTC. This sequence encodes CASSSNDSNEQFF. The rearrangement links TRBV6-2 or TRBV6-3 to TRBJ2-1; maybe TRBD1 (5 bases). The V end lost 4 bases, the J end lost 6 bases, and 10 bases lay between the germline ends. Germline V gene sequence: CDR1 MNHEY, CDR2 SVGEGT. CDR3 size: 13 residues.

This chain joins TRBV18 and TRBJ2-7; no firm D call. The germline CDR1 and CDR2 sequences are KGHSH and LQKENI. This CDR3 is 14 amino acids long. The germline V and J ends were trimmed by 5 bases and 0 bases, with 11 bases remaining between them. The CDR3 region has the DNA TGTGCCAGCTCAGATCGACATATCTCCTACGAGCAGTACTTC. Protein sequence: CASSDRHISYEQYF.

The gene calls are TRBV7-8 and TRBJ2-7; D gene uncertain. CDR1 is SGHVS and CDR2 is FQNEAQ in the germline V gene. This CDR3 has 14 residues. Trimming took 2 bases from V and 0 from J, leaving 8 bases between them. The DNA for the CDR3 is TGTGCCAGCAGCTTAATGAGGAGCTCCTACGAGCAGTACTTC. Its translation: CASSLMRSSYEQYF.

In DNA form, the CDR3 reads TGTGCCAGCAGCCTCGCCCGAGTTAGCAATCAGCCCCAGCATTTT. As protein: CASSLARVSNQPQHF. The chain is built from TRBV7-2 and TRBJ1-5; D is uncertain. In germline, CDR1 is SGHTA, CDR2 FQGNSA. The CDR3 extends over 15 amino acids. Deletions cut 5 bases from V and 0 bases from J, with 11 bases between. Supplemented by reference TRBV7-2 and TRBJ1-5, the full variable domain reads GAGVSQSPSNKVTEKGKDVELRCDPISGHTALYWYRQSLGQGLEFLIYFQGNSAPDKSGLPSDRFSAERTGGSVSTLTIQRTQQEDSAVYLCASSLARVSNQPQHFGDGTRLSIL.

The gene calls are TRBV11-3 and TRBJ2-3; 7 nucleotides align to TRBD2. Germline CDR1 and CDR2: SGHNT and YENEEA. The CDR3 length is 15 residues. J gave up 0 bases and V 3 bases, and 3 bases lay outside the gene matches. The CDR3 sequence is CASSFSSGSTDTQYF. CDR3 in DNA: TGTGCCAGCAGCTTTTCTAGCGGTAGCACAGATACGCAGTATTTT.

The J gene is TRBJ1-1, the V gene TRBV12-3 or TRBV12-4; TRBD1 aligns across 10 bases. With V trimmed by 8 bases and J by 4 bases, 4 bases remained unmatched. The CDR3 totals 13 residues. CDR3 region: CASRDRGGTEAFF. The CDR3 DNA reads TGTGCCAGCCGGGACAGGGGTGGCACTGAAGCTTTCTTT.

This clone has just one count. The J gene is TRBJ2-2, the V gene TRBV9, with a tentative D call TRBD1 (6 bases). Trimming took off 1 base at V and 1 base at J, with 8 bases between the two ends. Germline assignment: CDR1 SGDLS and CDR2 YYNGEE. The CDR3 sequence is 15 residues long. The CDR3 is CASSVTGQNTGELFF. CDR3 DNA sequence: TGTGCCAGCAGCGTAACGGGACAGAACACCGGGGAGCTGTTTTTT. The full variable domain, in which reference TRBV9 and TRBJ2-2 provide the parts outside the CDR3, is DSGVTQTPKHLITATGQRVTLRCSPRSGDLSVYWYQQSLDQGLQFLIQYYNGEERAKGNILERFSAQQFPDLHSELNLSSLELGDSALYFCASSVTGQNTGELFFGEGSRLTVL.

The rearrangement joins TRBV7-2 to TRBJ1-2, with TRBD1 matching over 7 bases. Germline V gene lookup returns CDR1 SGHTA and CDR2 FQGNSA. V shed 3 bases, J shed 5 bases, and the junction held 9 bases outside the gene matches. The CDR3 spans 15 residues. The CDR3 bases are TGTGCCAGCAGCTTCACGGACAGGAACACTTATGGCTACACCTTC. It encodes CASSFTDRNTYGYTF.

V is TRBV2 and J is TRBJ2-5; TRBD2 matches 8 bases. CDR3 length equals 15 residues. Germline CDR1 and CDR2: SNHLY and FYNNEI. V gave up 6 bases and J gave up 2 bases; unmatched junction bases: 8. The CDR3 loop reads CASRGAGGVQETQYF. CDR3 DNA sequence: TGTGCCAGCAGGGGGGCGGGAGGCGTTCAAGAGACCCAGTACTTC.

V and J are TRBV21-1 and TRBJ1-1. TRBV21-1 is deemed a pseudogene. The CDR3 has 13 residues. CDR3 sequence (DNA): TGTGCCAGCAGCCGCCCGGTGAGTCGGGGAGCTTTCTTT. Its translation is CASSRPVSRGAFF.

The chain has TRBV18 and TRBJ2-4; 9 bases fit TRBD1. Trimming at V came to 3 bases and at J to 6 bases, leaving 3 bases not matched to a gene. Looked up from germline, CDR1 is KGHSH and CDR2 is LQKENI. This CDR3 contains 14 residues. In nucleotides, the CDR3 is TGTGCCAGCTCACCCGCGGGACAGGGAAACATTCAGTACTTC. Amino acid sequence: CASSPAGQGNIQYF. Together with reference TRBV18 and TRBJ2-4, the CDR3 gives the full variable domain: NAGVMQNPRHLVRRRGQEARLRCSPMKGHSHVYWYRQLPEEGLKFMVYLQKENIIDESGMPKERFSAEFPKEGPSILRIQQVVRGDSAAYFCASSPAGQGNIQYFGAGTRLSVL.

The rearrangement links TRBV3-1 (or the pseudogene TRBV3-2) to TRBJ2-7, with a weak D call TRBD1 (6 bases). CDR1 LGHDT and CDR2 YNNKEL come from the germline V gene (reference sequence). The CDR3 runs 13 residues. Trimming removed 1 base at V and 5 bases at J, with 9 bases between. The CDR3 here is CASSQAGAHEQYF. As DNA, the CDR3 is TGTGCCAGCAGCCAAGCAGGGGCCCACGAGCAGTACTTC.

The V call is TRBV6-5, the J call TRBJ2-5; TRBD1 agrees at 7 bases. Germline V lookup: CDR1 MNHEY, CDR2 SVGAGI. Trimming at V came to 2 bases and at J to 5 bases, leaving 8 bases not matched to a gene. The CDR3 runs 15 residues. CDR3 sequence reads: CASSYDLGGEETQYF. CDR3 coding DNA: TGTGCCAGCAGTTACGACTTAGGGGGCGAGGAGACCCAGTACTTC.

The V gene is TRBV6-5, the J gene TRBJ1-1, with no clear D. Trimming pared 7 bases from V and 5 bases from J, leaving 11 bases between. The CDR3 has 12 amino acids. Germline V gene data show CDR1 as MNHEY and CDR2 as SVGAGI. Written as DNA, the CDR3 is TGTGCCAGCAACCACCCCCGGACTGAAGCTTTCTTT. It specifies CASNHPRTEAFF.

The gene calls are TRBV28 and TRBJ2-7, with unresolved D. The V gene's germline CDR1 is MDHEN and CDR2 SYDVKM. V was trimmed by 2 bases and J by 8 bases, leaving 10 bases between them. The CDR3 totals 12 residues. CDR3: CASSLKNTKQYF. CDR3 in DNA: TGTGCCAGCAGTTTAAAGAACACGAAGCAGTACTTC.

This clone was counted once. V usage is TRBV4-3 and J usage is TRBJ2-1; 11 bases fit TRBD2. CDR3 length: 19 residues. V dropped 0 bases and J dropped 2; count of bases not matched to a gene: 9. Germline V gene lookup returns CDR1 LGHNA and CDR2 YSLEER. CDR3 loop: CASSQEPTSGRGPYNEQFF. CDR3 in DNA: TGCGCCAGCAGCCAAGAGCCCACTAGCGGGAGAGGCCCCTACAATGAGCAGTTCTTC.

The gene calls are TRBV7-2 and TRBJ2-2, with D possibly being TRBD2 (5 bases). The V and J ends lost 6 bases and 1 base respectively, with 12 bases between them. The CDR3 spans 15 residues. Germline V gives CDR1 SGHTA, CDR2 FQGNSA. The CDR3 loop reads CASSPGVKNTGELFF. In DNA, the CDR3 is TGTGCCAGCAGTCCCGGGGTTAAGAACACCGGGGAGCTGTTTTTT.

The chain employs TRBV9 and TRBJ1-3; no reliable D call. The V end lost 3 bases, the J end lost 4 bases, and 5 bases lay between the germline ends. CDR1 is SGDLS and CDR2 is YYNGEE in the germline V gene. The CDR3 runs to 12 residues. DNA for the CDR3: TGTGCCAGCAGCGCCTCCGGAAACACCATATATTTT. It yields the protein CASSASGNTIYF. Supplemented by reference TRBV9 and TRBJ1-3, the full variable domain reads DSGVTQTPKHLITATGQRVTLRCSPRSGDLSVYWYQQSLDQGLQFLIQYYNGEERAKGNILERFSAQQFPDLHSELNLSSLELGDSALYFCASSASGNTIYFGEGSWLTVV.

The DNA of the CDR3 is TGTGCCAGCAGCCAGGGGACAGGGGATCTCGACGAGCAGTACTTC. Translated, it gives CASSQGTGDLDEQYF. The V and J genes are TRBV7-9 and TRBJ2-7, with 10 bases fitting TRBD1. Trimming at V came to 5 bases and at J to 5 bases, leaving 9 bases not matched to a gene. Germline lookup yields CDR1 SEHNR and CDR2 FQNEAQ (reference sequence). This CDR3 is built from 15 residues.

This clone has just a few counts. CDR3 DNA: TGTGCCAGCAGCTTTGGGACAGGGCAATACAATGAGCAGTTCTTC. This sequence encodes CASSFGTGQYNEQFF. V gene TRBV7-9 combines with J gene TRBJ2-1, with 9 bases identical to TRBD1. The V gene's germline CDR1 is SEHNR and CDR2 FQNEAQ (reference sequence). J was trimmed by 4 bases and V by 3 bases; bases with no gene match: 4. This CDR3 is built from 15 residues.

The V call is TRBV19, the J call TRBJ2-6, with 8 bases matching TRBD1. The CDR3 has 15 residues. With 6 bases clipped from V and 0 bases from J, the junction kept 1 base outside the gene matches. Germline V CDR1 and CDR2: LNHDA, SQIVND (reference sequence). Here the CDR3 DNA reads TGTGCCAGTAGGGACAGGGCCTCTGGGGCCAACGTCCTGACTTTC. Protein product: CASRDRASGANVLTF.

J is TRBJ2-7 and V is TRBV7-8, with 7 bases lining up with TRBD2. Germline V gene data show CDR1 as SGHVS and CDR2 as FQNEAQ. The CDR3 has 14 residues. After removal of 5 bases from V and 7 bases from J, the junction contained 11 bases not matched to a gene. CDR3: CASSPRRGSGEQYF. CDR3 in DNA: TGTGCCAGCAGCCCACGGCGCGGGAGCGGGGAGCAGTACTTC.

V usage is TRBV3-1 (or the pseudogene TRBV3-2) and J usage is TRBJ1-2; D gene uncertain. The CDR3 extends over 11 amino acids. Germline V gives CDR1 LGHDT, CDR2 YNNKEL (reference sequence). V was cut by 4 bases and J by 4 bases, with 4 bases left in between. Here the CDR3 reads CASSRAYGYTF. CDR3 nucleotides: TGTGCCAGCAGCCGGGCCTATGGCTACACCTTC.

The CDR3 region is CASSERLAAEQYF. CDR3 bases: TGTGCCAGCAGTGAACGGCTAGCGGCCGAGCAGTACTTC. The V gene is TRBV2, the J gene TRBJ2-7; 7 bases fit TRBD2. J gave up 6 bases and V 2 bases, and 4 bases lay outside the gene matches. Germline CDR1 is SNHLY and CDR2 is FYNNEI. The CDR3 is 13 amino acids.

The CDR3 here is CAIEAGKGSGYTF. DNA of the CDR3: TGTGCCATCGAAGCGGGGAAAGGGAGCGGCTACACCTTC. The chain combines TRBV10-3 with TRBJ1-2; D is undetermined. The CDR3 contains 13 residues. Trimming removed 8 bases from V and 8 bases from J, with 18 bases in between. Germline CDR1 is ENHRY and CDR2 is SYGVKD.

The chain is built from TRBV19 and TRBJ2-1; D is uncertain. The germline gives CDR1 LNHDA, CDR2 SQIVND (reference sequence). V dropped 2 bases and J dropped 10 bases, with 6 bases sitting between them. This CDR3 is 11 amino acids long. The CDR3 DNA is TGTGCCAGTAGTATAACAAAAGAGCAGTTCTTC. It translates to CASSITKEQFF.

The chain recombines TRBV29-1 with TRBJ1-5, with D unresolved. V lost 4 bases and J 1 base, leaving 5 bases between the germline ends. Germline-derived CDR1 and CDR2 are SQVTM and ANQGSEA. CDR3 length: 12 amino acids. The CDR3 nucleotides are TGCAGCGTTGCCGGGAGCAATCAGCCCCAGCATTTT. Translating it yields CSVAGSNQPQHF.

For this clone: The sample carries other DNA sequences with the same CDR3. The genes are TRBV28 and TRBJ1-1; D unclear. With 4 bases removed from V and 2 bases from J, the gap between germline ends came to 5 bases. The CDR3 totals 12 residues. Germline CDR1 is MDHEN and CDR2 is SYDVKM. DNA for the CDR3: TGTGCCAGCAGTTCCGTTAACACTGAAGCTTTCTTT. This translates into CASSSVNTEAFF.

The chain employs TRBV19 and TRBJ1-1; 7 nucleotides match TRBD1. Germline V gene sequence: CDR1 LNHDA, CDR2 SQIVND (reference sequence). V lost 10 bases to trimming and J lost 11 bases; unmatched junction nucleotides: 16. This CDR3 has 13 residues. The CDR3 here is CATLSTGPGVAFF. CDR3 sequence (DNA): TGTGCCACTCTCTCGACAGGGCCGGGCGTGGCTTTCTTT.